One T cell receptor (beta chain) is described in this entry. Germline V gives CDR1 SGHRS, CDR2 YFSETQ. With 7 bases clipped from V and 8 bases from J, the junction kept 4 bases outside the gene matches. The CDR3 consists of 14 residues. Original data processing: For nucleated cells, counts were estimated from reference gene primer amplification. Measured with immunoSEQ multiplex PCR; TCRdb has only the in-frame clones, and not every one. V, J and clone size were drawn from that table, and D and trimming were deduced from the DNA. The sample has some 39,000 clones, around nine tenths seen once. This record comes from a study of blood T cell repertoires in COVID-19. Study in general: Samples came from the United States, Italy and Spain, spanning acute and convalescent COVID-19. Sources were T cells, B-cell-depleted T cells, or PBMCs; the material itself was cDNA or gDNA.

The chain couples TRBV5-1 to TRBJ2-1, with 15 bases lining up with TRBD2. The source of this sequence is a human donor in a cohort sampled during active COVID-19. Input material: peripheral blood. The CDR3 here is CASRTSGRAHEQFF. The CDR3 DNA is TGCGCCAGCCGGACTAGCGGGAGGGCCCATGAGCAGTTCTTC.